This TCR beta chain was captured in a study of T cell repertoires in cytomegalovirus infection. The wider study: From public TCR beta signatures came an indication of both CMV infection and matching HLA type.

Trimming pared 0 bases from V and 0 bases from J, leaving 5 bases between. Per the germline V gene, CDR1 is SGHVS and CDR2 is FNYEAQ. The CDR3 runs 14 residues. This clonotype came up a few times. No antigen is known for it. Study results and caveats: Identification of carriers of CMV plus the relevant HLA was achieved through cumulative public TCR beta family frequency. Dominating the ex vivo response were HLA-C-restricted CMV-specific TCR beta clonotypes.

One entry per CDR3 protein results from TCRdb running MiXCR on the reads. Here the sample spans roughly 760,000 distinct CDR3 sequences, approximately 34% being singletons. The chain carries TRBV7-6 and TRBJ1-1; D gene uncertain. This clonotype originated in a human donor in good health (CMV status not recorded). Some clones in this sample may be carry-over from other donors' samples. The source material was PBMCs. The DNA for the CDR3 is TGTGCCAGCAGCTTAGCAGAAATGAACACTGAAGCTTTCTTT. The encoded protein is CASSLAEMNTEAFF.